Sequencing of this T cell receptor beta chain was carried out in a study of T cells in Graves' hyperthyroidism and ophthalmopathy. TCR beta CDR3 regions were amplified from RNA. Initially, a first-round RT-PCR of the TCR CDR3 employed the HTBI primer set. TCRdb reanalysed the multiplex PCR reads using MiXCR and keeps one entry per CDR3 protein. The repertoire holds roughly 61,000 distinct CDR3 sequences, with under 70% as singletons. This receptor was taken from a woman in her fifties or sixties with Graves' ophthalmopathy. Sequencing was performed on blood.

CDR3 DNA: TGCAGTGCCAGCAGTGAAGGAGGGCCAGATACGCAGTATTTT. This codes for CSASSEGGPDTQYF. V and J are TRBV20-1 and TRBJ2-3, with D possibly being TRBD2 (6 bases). The germline V gene has CDR1 DFQATT and CDR2 SNEGSKA (reference sequence). This CDR3 is 14 amino acids long. V gave up 6 bases and J gave up 4 bases, with 17 bases separating them.